This TCR beta chain was found in a study of T-cell reconstitution after alpha-beta-depleted transplantation in children (TCRdb year 2016). Background on the whole study: Using TCR repertoire profiling, the study followed T-cell immune reconstitution in a quantitative way in children after TCRalphabeta/CD19-depleted allogeneic hematopoietic cell transplantation.

Here is what the overall study found, with its caveats: Over the following months the frequencies of hyperexpanded clones went down, and after one year T-cell counts and TCRbeta diversity were mostly credited to newly produced T cells. About two months after transplant, the apparently early recovery of alphabetaT-cell counts reportedly depended on just several hundred clones that had expanded rapidly and came from non-depleted graft cells. The high TCRbeta diversity at day 60 in some patients was ascribed to recipient T cells and intrathymic progenitors that had survived conditioning.

According to the study, the label for this sample's treatment or condition signals: allogeneic hematopoietic cell transplantation with graft depleted of TCRalphabeta T cells and CD19 B cells. The children who served as transplant recipients had been given grafts of TCRalphabeta/CD19-depleted allogeneic hematopoietic cells. Note on this clonotype: Its antigen remains unidentified. Qualities for individual bases were not recorded, and no much larger clone is one base off.

The library was made by PCR. Data came from an Illumina HiSeq 2500. TCR libraries were prepared with molecular barcoding, using unique molecular identifiers to normalize TCRbeta repertoire quantification. In-frame beta chains were kept once TCRdb had trimmed the public reads at Q25 with fastp and called clones with MiXCR. Rows matching on CDR3 protein sequence are summarized as one entry with the most common DNA and genes. In all, the sample holds 780,000 or so distinct CDR3 sequences, and about 15% of those were seen once. The top ten constitute 5% of the sample. Deletion took 4 bases off V and 5 bases off J, with a span of 17 bases between the germline ends. From a lookup of the germline V gene (reference sequence), CDR1 and CDR2 are SEHNR and FQNEAQ. Taken from cysteine to phenylalanine, the CDR3 has 15 residues. Only the CDR3 DNA stays, 45 bases, in frame from base 1.

The source material was PBMCs, mostly from graft donor cells, sampled 360 days after TCRalphabeta/CD19-depleted stem cell transplant. The receptor's source is a male patient between 5 and 17 years old who had a stem cell transplant for acute lymphoblastic leukemia, so the T cells may come from the graft donor. The V gene is TRBV7-9 and the J gene is TRBJ2-5, and the D gene may be TRBD1, 6 bases matching. The DNA is TGTGCCAGCAGCTCGCTACAGGGCCCTGGGGAGACCCAGTACTTC. Protein translation: CASSSLQGPGETQYF.